A few counts support the clone carrying this TCR beta chain. TCRdb reprocessed the 5' RACE reads with MiXCR, giving one entry per CDR3 protein. Of about 48,000 distinct CDR3 sequences detected, 15% to 20% appear once; the ten largest clones hold approximately 3%. This record comes from a study of chronic HIV infection and antiretroviral therapy. The trim removed 4 bases at V and 6 bases at J, leaving 14 bases unmatched. There are 17 residues in the CDR3. Germline lookup yields CDR1 MNHEY and CDR2 SMNVEV (reference sequence). The sequenced sample was peripheral blood. V gene TRBV27 combines with J gene TRBJ1-1; 10 positions match TRBD1. The clonotype originates from an adult who had HIV and had not received antiretroviral therapy, or was an uninfected healthy control (not recorded which). The CDR3 DNA sequence: TGTGCCAGCAGTTCGCCGGGACAGGGGCCTACAAGGGCTGAAGCTTTCTTT. Amino acids: CASSSPGQGPTRAEAFF.